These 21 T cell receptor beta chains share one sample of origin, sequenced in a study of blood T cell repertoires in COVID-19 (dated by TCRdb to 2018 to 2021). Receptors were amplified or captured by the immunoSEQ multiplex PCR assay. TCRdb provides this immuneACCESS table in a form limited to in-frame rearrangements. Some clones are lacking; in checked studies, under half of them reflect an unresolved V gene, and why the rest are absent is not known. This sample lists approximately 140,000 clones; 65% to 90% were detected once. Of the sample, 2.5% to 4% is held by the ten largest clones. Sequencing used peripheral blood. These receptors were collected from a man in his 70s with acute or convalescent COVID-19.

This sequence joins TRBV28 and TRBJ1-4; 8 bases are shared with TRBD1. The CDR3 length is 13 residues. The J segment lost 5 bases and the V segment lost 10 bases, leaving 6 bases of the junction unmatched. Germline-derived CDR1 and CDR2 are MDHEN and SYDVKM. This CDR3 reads CAISRDRNEKLFF. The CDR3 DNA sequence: TGTGCCATAAGCAGGGACAGGAATGAAAAACTGTTTTTT.

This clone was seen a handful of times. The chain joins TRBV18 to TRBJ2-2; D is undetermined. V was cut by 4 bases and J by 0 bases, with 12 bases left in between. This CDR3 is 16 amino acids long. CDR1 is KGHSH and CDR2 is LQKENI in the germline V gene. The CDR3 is CASSLGSNANTGELFF. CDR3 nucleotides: TGTGCCAGCTCACTGGGCAGTAACGCGAACACCGGGGAGCTGTTTTTT.

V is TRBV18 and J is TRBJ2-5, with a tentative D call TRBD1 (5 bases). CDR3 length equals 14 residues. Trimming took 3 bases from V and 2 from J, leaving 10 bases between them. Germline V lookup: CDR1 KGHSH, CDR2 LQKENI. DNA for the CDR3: TGTGCCAGCTCACCTCGACAGTCGCAAGAGACCCAGTACTTC. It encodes CASSPRQSQETQYF.

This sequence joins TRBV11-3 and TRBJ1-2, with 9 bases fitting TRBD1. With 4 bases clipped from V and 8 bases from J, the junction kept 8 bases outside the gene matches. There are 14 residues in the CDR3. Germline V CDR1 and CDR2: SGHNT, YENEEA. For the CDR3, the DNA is TGTGCCAGCAGCTCCCGACAGGGGGTAAAAGGCTACACCTTC. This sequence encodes CASSSRQGVKGYTF.

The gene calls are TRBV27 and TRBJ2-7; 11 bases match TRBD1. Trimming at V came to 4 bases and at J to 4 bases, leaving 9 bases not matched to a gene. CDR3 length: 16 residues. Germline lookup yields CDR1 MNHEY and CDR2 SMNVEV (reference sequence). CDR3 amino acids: CASSYLRTGGGYEQYF. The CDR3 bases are TGTGCCAGCAGTTACTTACGGACAGGGGGCGGATACGAGCAGTACTTC.

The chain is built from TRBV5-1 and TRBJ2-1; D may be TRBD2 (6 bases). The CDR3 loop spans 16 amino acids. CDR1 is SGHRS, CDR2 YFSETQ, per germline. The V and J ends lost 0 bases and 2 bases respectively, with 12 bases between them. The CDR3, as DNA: TGCGCCAGCAGCTTGGCCGAGGGAGGCCCCTACAATGAGCAGTTCTTC. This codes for CASSLAEGGPYNEQFF.

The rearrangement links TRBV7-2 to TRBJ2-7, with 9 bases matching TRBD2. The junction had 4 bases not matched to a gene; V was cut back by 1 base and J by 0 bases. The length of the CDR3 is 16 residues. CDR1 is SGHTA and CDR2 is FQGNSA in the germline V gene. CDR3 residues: CASSLEASGISYEQYF. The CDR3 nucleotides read TGTGCCAGCAGCTTAGAGGCTAGCGGGATCTCCTACGAGCAGTACTTC.

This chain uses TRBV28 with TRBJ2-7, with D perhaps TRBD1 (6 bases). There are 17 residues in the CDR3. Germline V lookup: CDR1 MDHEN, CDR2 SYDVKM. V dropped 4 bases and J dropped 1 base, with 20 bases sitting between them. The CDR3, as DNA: TGTGCCAGCAGTTCTGCGGCAGTCGGGACAACTTCCTACGAGCAGTACTTC. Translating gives CASSSAAVGTTSYEQYF.

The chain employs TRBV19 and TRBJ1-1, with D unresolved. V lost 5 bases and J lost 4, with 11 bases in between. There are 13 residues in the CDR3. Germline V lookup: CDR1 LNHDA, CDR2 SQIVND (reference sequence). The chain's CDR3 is CASSFGLSTEAFF. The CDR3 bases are TGTGCCAGTAGTTTCGGACTGTCCACTGAAGCTTTCTTT.

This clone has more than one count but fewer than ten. CDR3 nucleotides: TGCGCCAGCAGCTTCAGCAGGGGGCAGTCCTACGAGCAGTACTTC. Translating it yields CASSFSRGQSYEQYF. This chain connects TRBV5-1 to TRBJ2-7, with TRBD1 matching over 8 bases. J gave up 1 base and V 2 bases, and 5 bases lay outside the gene matches. This CDR3 region has 15 residues. Germline CDR1 reads SGHRS; CDR2 reads YFSETQ.

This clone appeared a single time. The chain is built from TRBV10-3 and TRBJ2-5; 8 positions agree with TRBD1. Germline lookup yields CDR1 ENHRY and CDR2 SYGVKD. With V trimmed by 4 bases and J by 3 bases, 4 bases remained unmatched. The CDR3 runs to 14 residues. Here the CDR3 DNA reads TGTGCCATCAGTGGACAGGGGCCCAAAGAGACCCAGTACTTC. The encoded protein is CAISGQGPKETQYF.

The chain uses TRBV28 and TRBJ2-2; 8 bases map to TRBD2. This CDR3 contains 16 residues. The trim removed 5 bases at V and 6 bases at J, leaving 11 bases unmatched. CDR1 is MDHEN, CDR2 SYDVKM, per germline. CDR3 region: CASSLSGSGLAGELFF. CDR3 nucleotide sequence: TGTGCCAGCAGTCTGAGCGGGAGTGGTTTGGCCGGGGAGCTGTTTTTT.

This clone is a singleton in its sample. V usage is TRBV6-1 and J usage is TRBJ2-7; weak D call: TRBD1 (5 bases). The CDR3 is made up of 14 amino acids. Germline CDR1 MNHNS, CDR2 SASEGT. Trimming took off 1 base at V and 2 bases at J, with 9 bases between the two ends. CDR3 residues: CASSEDRSPYEQYF. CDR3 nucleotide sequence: TGTGCCAGCAGTGAAGACAGGTCCCCCTACGAGCAGTACTTC.

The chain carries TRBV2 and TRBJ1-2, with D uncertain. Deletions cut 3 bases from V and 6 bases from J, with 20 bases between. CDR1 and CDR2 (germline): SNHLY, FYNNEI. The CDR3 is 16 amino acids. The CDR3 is CASSERQGLAGDGYTF. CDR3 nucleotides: TGTGCCAGCAGTGAGAGACAAGGGTTAGCCGGGGATGGCTACACCTTC.

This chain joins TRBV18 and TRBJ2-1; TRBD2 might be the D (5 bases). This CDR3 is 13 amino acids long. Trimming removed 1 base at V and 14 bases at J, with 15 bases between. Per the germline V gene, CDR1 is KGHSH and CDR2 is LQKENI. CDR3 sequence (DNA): TGTGCCAGCTCACCACGGGTTGCGGGTGATGAGTTCTTC. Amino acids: CASSPRVAGDEFF.

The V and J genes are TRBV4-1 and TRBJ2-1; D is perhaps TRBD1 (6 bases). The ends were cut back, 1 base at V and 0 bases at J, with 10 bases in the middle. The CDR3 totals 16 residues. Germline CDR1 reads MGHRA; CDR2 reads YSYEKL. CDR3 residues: CASSQATQGSYNEQFF. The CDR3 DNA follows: TGCGCCAGCAGCCAAGCCACACAGGGCTCCTACAATGAGCAGTTCTTC.

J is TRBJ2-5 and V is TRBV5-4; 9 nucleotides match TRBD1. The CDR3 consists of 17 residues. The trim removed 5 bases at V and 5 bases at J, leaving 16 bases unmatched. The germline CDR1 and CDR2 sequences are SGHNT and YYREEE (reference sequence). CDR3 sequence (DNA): TGTGCCAGCAGTTCTACAGGGGGCGACGTACTAGGGGAGACCCAGTACTTC. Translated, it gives CASSSTGGDVLGETQYF.

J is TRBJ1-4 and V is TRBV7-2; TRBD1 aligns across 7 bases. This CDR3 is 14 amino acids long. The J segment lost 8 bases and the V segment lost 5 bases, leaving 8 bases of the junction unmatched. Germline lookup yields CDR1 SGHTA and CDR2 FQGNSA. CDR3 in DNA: TGTGCCAGCAGCCGCAGGGGGGCGGGGGAAAAACTGTTTTTT. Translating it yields CASSRRGAGEKLFF.

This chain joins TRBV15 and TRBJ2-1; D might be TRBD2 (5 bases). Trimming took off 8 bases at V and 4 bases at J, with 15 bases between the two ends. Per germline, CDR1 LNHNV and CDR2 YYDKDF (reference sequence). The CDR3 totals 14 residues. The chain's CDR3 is CATARDKGYNEQFF. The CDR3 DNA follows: TGTGCCACCGCCCGGGATAAAGGGTACAATGAGCAGTTCTTC.

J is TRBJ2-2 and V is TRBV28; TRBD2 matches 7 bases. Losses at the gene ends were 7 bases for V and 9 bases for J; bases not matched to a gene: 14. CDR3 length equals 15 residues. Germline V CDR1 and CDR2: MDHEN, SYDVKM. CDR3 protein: CASTGGARESRELFF. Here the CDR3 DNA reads TGTGCCAGCACCGGCGGGGCGCGGGAGTCCAGGGAGCTGTTTTTT.

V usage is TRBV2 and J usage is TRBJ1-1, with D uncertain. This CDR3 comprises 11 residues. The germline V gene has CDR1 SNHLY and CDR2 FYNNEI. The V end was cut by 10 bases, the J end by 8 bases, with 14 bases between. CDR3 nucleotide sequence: TGTGCCACCTCAGACCGGGTCGAAGCTTTCTTT. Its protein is CATSDRVEAFF.